The clone carrying this T cell receptor beta chain showed up just a few times. Its antigen is unknown. The source of the sample is a study of blood T cells in healthy people across ages. Trimming left V 2 bases short and J 1 base short, with 8 bases between. The CDR3 runs 14 residues. Broader study findings: When set beside aged donors, long-lived donors presented more naive CD4+ cells and higher diversity.

Combining a sample-barcoded 5' primer with a J-beta primer mix, a second PCR ran for 7 to 11 cycles. Every sample produced at least 2.5 million CDR3-containing paired-end reads. TCRdb independently ran MiXCR on the 5' RACE reads; one entry per CDR3 protein. Among some 800,000 distinct CDR3 sequences listed, 20% to 25% were seen once. This sample was also put to use in a study of T cells of mothers and their children. From that second work: A few healthy Caucasian mothers and their six children were the donors.

The sequencing sample was made of blood. The chain is built from TRBV12-3 or TRBV12-4 and TRBJ1-1; D is undetermined. The receptor comes from a boy aged 5-17 years in good health. CDR3 in amino acids: CASSLRVGNTEAFF. CDR3 DNA sequence: TGTGCCAGCAGTTTACGGGTCGGGAACACTGAAGCTTTCTTT.